A selection of T cell receptor beta chains follows, all from one sample in a study of shared clonotypes between healthy human individuals. TCRdb's copy holds only in-frame clones and misses some; the assay was immunoSEQ multiplex PCR. The table includes roughly 1 million clones, approximately 76% detected once. Sequencing was carried out using memory CD4+ T cells sorted from blood. The receptor set was obtained from a man aged 18 to 29 in good health. Both conserved end residues are part of each CDR3. A D gene is named only where the DNA matches it firmly. Size is stated for part of the rows, as once, few or many counts, or as a class when the clone is expanded.

TRBJ2-3,many,14,TRBV5-5,TRBD1,CASSYGQGTDTQYF,TGTGCCAGCAGCTACGGACAGGGCACAGATACGCAGTATTTT
TRBJ1-1,NA,13,TRBV7-9,NA,CASSFPVGTEAFF,TGTGCCAGCAGCTTCCCGGTGGGCACTGAAGCTTTCTTT
TRBJ2-7,NA,13,TRBV2,NA,CASSWNREGEQYF,TGTGCCAGCAGTTGGAACAGGGAGGGCGAGCAGTACTTC
TRBJ1-5,NA,15,TRBV19,NA,CASRPFADSNQPQHF,TGTGCCAGTAGGCCCTTCGCCGATAGCAATCAGCCCCAGCATTTT
TRBJ2-1,NA,19,TRBV7-8,TRBD2,CASSLGLAGGPSSYNEQFF,TGTGCCAGCAGCTTAGGACTAGCGGGGGGCCCGAGCTCCTACAATGAGCAGTTCTTC
TRBJ1-2,few,13,TRBV18,NA,CASSADATYGYTF,TGTGCCAGCTCAGCGGACGCGACCTATGGCTACACCTTC
TRBJ2-1,NA,16,TRBV15,NA,CATSRDIDPNYNEQFF,TGTGCCACCAGCAGAGACATAGACCCAAACTACAATGAGCAGTTCTTC
TRBJ1-5,NA,15,TRBV18,TRBD1,CASSRRTGDLQPQHF,TGTGCCAGCTCACGACGGACAGGGGACCTTCAGCCCCAGCATTTT
TRBJ2-7,NA,15,TRBV7-2,NA,CASSPGAERVVEQYF,TGTGCCAGCAGCCCTGGGGCCGAGCGGGTAGTCGAGCAGTACTTC
TRBJ1-2,NA,15,TRBV4-1,NA,CASSQEYSSNYGYTF,TGCGCCAGCAGCCAAGAGTATTCCTCAAACTATGGCTACACCTTC
TRBJ1-5,many,13,TRBV6-1,NA,CASNFYSNQPQHF,TGTGCCAGCAACTTTTATAGCAATCAGCCCCAGCATTTT
TRBJ2-1,NA,20,TRBV10-1,TRBD2,CASSNPGLAGPATSYNEQFF,TGCGCCAGCAGTAACCCGGGACTAGCGGGGCCCGCGACCTCCTACAATGAGCAGTTCTTC
TRBJ2-7,NA,17,TRBV4-1,NA,CASSDQPTSPLSYEQYF,TGCGCCAGCAGCGACCAACCTACTAGCCCTCTTTCCTACGAGCAGTACTTC
TRBJ2-7,NA,13,TRBV5-1,NA,CASSFQGQYEQYF,TGCGCCAGCAGTTTCCAGGGTCAATACGAGCAGTACTTC
TRBJ2-1,few,17,TRBV27,NA,CASSSILTEVKSNEQFF,TGTGCCAGCAGTTCGATATTGACAGAAGTTAAGAGCAATGAGCAGTTCTTC
TRBJ1-1,NA,15,TRBV18,NA,CASSPPGRTGSEAFF,TGTGCCAGCTCACCACCCGGCAGAACGGGGAGTGAAGCTTTCTTT
TRBJ2-2,NA,14,TRBV19,TRBD1,CASRPGTGRGWLFF,TGTGCCAGTAGGCCCGGGACAGGAAGGGGGTGGCTGTTTTTT
TRBJ1-6,NA,15,TRBV11-2,TRBD1,CASSLGDRRNSPLHF,TGTGCCAGCAGCTTAGGGGACAGGAGAAATTCACCCCTCCACTTT